The sequence of this T cell receptor (beta chain) was determined in a study of T-cell memory formation after mild COVID-19. In the study overall: The TCR clusters were mostly specific to one donor.

Study-wide points: There were some responding clones in pre-infection memory, which suggested that cross-reactive memory had joined.

About this clonotype: Its antigen is currently unknown.

After 5'RACE with constant-segment primers, TCR alpha and TCR beta cDNA libraries carrying sample barcodes and UMIs were obtained. TCRdb analysed the 5' RACE reads with MiXCR anew, one entry per CDR3 protein. There are some 65,000 distinct CDR3 sequences in the sample; 16% occur only once, and 25% to 35% lies in the top ten. The sample consisted of PBMCs or a T cell subset sorted from them (not recorded which). The TCR sequence derives from an adult woman who had mild COVID-19 (a few samples of this study predate the infection). Cell type and time point are not known.

The DNA for the CDR3 is TGTGCCACCAGCACCGGACAGGGGGCCAAAAACATTCAGTACTTC. Residues: CATSTGQGAKNIQYF. The rearrangement joins TRBV15 to TRBJ2-4; TRBD1 matches at 9 bases. The germline CDR1 and CDR2 sequences are LNHNV and YYDKDF (reference sequence). The CDR3 runs to 15 residues. V shed 4 bases and J 1 base; nucleotides not matched to a gene: 2.